A selection of T cell receptor beta chains follows, all from one sample in a study of Ad26.COV2.S vaccination and SARS-CoV-2 variants. The table came from immunoSEQ multiplex PCR; TCRdb's copy has only in-frame clones and leaves some out. The table lists around 340,000 clones, roughly 90% of them singletons. The material was peripheral blood, obtained in a trial of Ad26.COV2.S vaccine versus placebo. Receptors originate from a person between 18 and 60 years old who received the Ad26.COV2.S COVID-19 vaccine or a placebo. The CDR3 runs from the conserved cysteine through the conserved F or W. The order of the fields is D gene, J gene, V gene, clone size, CDR3 DNA, CDR3 protein. A D gene is named only where the DNA matches it firmly. The size entry is marked missing in some rows and otherwise reads once, few, many or a size class.

NA TRBJ1-4 TRBV30 NA TGTGCCTGGAGCCAACAGGGAGGGGAAAAACTGTTTTTT CAWSQQGGEKLFF
TRBD1 TRBJ2-7 TRBV5-1 NA TGCGCCAGCAGCTTGGGAATTAGGGACAGGCGACAATTCTACGAGCAGTACTTC CASSLGIRDRRQFYEQYF
NA TRBJ2-7 TRBV5-1 NA TGCGCCAGCAGCTTTGGGCAGCTCTACGAGCAGTACTTC CASSFGQLYEQYF
TRBD2 TRBJ2-3 TRBV24-1 NA TGTGCCACCAGTGGTACCCCCGGACTAGCGGGCCGCACAGATACGCAGTATTTT CATSGTPGLAGRTDTQYF
NA TRBJ1-1 TRBV7-2 NA TGTGCCAGCAGCTTATGGGGTCGCGGGGCTGAAGCTTTCTTT CASSLWGRGAEAFF
NA TRBJ2-7 TRBV12-3/TRBV12-4 once TGTGCCAGCACCGGTGAGGGGAGCTACGAGCAGTACTTC CASTGEGSYEQYF
NA TRBJ2-3 TRBV11-3 once TGTGCCAGCAGCTTAGCGGGCCCGACAGATACGCAGTATTTT CASSLAGPTDTQYF
NA TRBJ2-5 TRBV7-2 NA TGTGCCAGCAGCTCCACTCCTGGGGTTCAAGAGACCCAGTACTTC CASSSTPGVQETQYF
NA TRBJ2-5 TRBV4-2 NA TGTGCCAGCAGCCAAGATCGGGGTAGAGAGACCCAGTACTTC CASSQDRGRETQYF
TRBD1 TRBJ2-7 TRBV9 NA TGTGCCAGCAGCGTAGGGACAGGGGATTCCTACGAGCAGTACTTC CASSVGTGDSYEQYF
TRBD1 TRBJ2-3 TRBV11-3 NA TGTGCCAGCAGCCGAGGACAGGGCAACACAGATACGCAGTATTTT CASSRGQGNTDTQYF
TRBD1 TRBJ2-5 TRBV25-1 NA TGTGCCAGCAGTGGCCGGGACAGGGTTTTGGAGACCCAGTACTTC CASSGRDRVLETQYF
NA TRBJ1-3 TRBV5-1 many TGCGCCAGCAGCTTGTGGGGACCGGGATCACAAGGTGGAAACACCATATATTTT CASSLWGPGSQGGNTIYF
NA TRBJ1-1 TRBV5-6 NA TGTGCCAGCAGCTGGACCGGGACGGTAAACACTGAAGCTTTCTTT CASSWTGTVNTEAFF
TRBD1 TRBJ1-2 TRBV4-3 NA TGCGCCAGCAGCCAAGATCTTCCCCGACAGGGGGCTAACTATGGCTACACCTTC CASSQDLPRQGANYGYTF
NA TRBJ2-1 TRBV5-6 NA TGTGCCAGCAGCCCCGCCCGGGGGTGGAGTGAGCAGTTCTTC CASSPARGWSEQFF
TRBD2 TRBJ2-6 TRBV4-1 NA TGCGCCAGCAGCCAAGAAAGTAGCGGGAGGATTGGAAGCTCTGGGGCCAACGTCCTGACTTTC CASSQESSGRIGSSGANVLTF
TRBD1 TRBJ1-5 TRBV5-6 NA TGTGCCAGCAGGGACAGGGTTGGCAATCAGCCCCAGCATTTT CASRDRVGNQPQHF
NA TRBJ2-2 TRBV6-6 NA TGTGCCAGCAGTCCCGGGACGAACACCGGGGAGCTGTTTTTT CASSPGTNTGELFF
NA TRBJ1-6 TRBV2 NA TGTGCCAGCAGAGTCGCAAGGAATTCACCCCTCCACTTT CASRVARNSPLHF
TRBD1 TRBJ2-5 TRBV5-1 NA TGCGCCAGCAGCTTGGGCCAGACAGGGTTAAAGACCCAGTACTTC CASSLGQTGLKTQYF
NA TRBJ1-2 TRBV5-4 NA TGTGCCAGCAGCCGGGTGGGACAAAACTATGGCTACACCTTC CASSRVGQNYGYTF
TRBD1 TRBJ1-6 TRBV19 NA TGTGCCAGTAGTACCTGGACAGGGAAGAATTCACCCCTCCACTTT CASSTWTGKNSPLHF
NA TRBJ1-1 TRBV4-2 NA TGTGCCAGCAGCCAAGATCTCACGGGACAAGTCACTGAAGCTTTCTTT CASSQDLTGQVTEAFF
NA TRBJ1-1 TRBV7-8 NA TGTGCCAGCAGCTTTATGGCGAACACTGAAGCTTTCTTT CASSFMANTEAFF
NA TRBJ2-1 TRBV6-2/TRBV6-3 NA TGTGCCAGCAGTCTCCCCCGGGACCGGGGGACATATGAGCAGTTCTTC CASSLPRDRGTYEQFF
TRBD2 TRBJ2-1 TRBV19 NA TGTGCCAGTAAGGGGCCTCTAGCGGGCTCCTACAATGAGCAGTTCTTC CASKGPLAGSYNEQFF
NA TRBJ1-1 TRBV4-3 NA TGCGCCAGCAGCCAAGCTTCTGTTCTTAACACTGAAGCTTTCTTT CASSQASVLNTEAFF
NA TRBJ1-2 TRBV12-5 NA TGTGCTAGTGGCGAGACATCTGGCTACACCTTC CASGETSGYTF
NA TRBJ2-1 TRBV29-1 once TGCAGCGTTGATTGGTGGGAGTTTAATGAGCAGTTCTTC CSVDWWEFNEQFF
TRBD2 TRBJ2-1 TRBV9 NA TGTGCCAGCAGCGTAGCGGGTCGGGGACTAGCGATAAATGAGCAGTTCTTC CASSVAGRGLAINEQFF
NA TRBJ2-7 TRBV3-1/TRBV3-2 once TGTGCCAGCAGCCAAGACCGGTCGCGGCAGTACTTC CASSQDRSRQYF
NA TRBJ2-7 TRBV28 NA TGTGCCAGCAGCCATACCGGGGGCCACTCCTACGAGCAGTACTTC CASSHTGGHSYEQYF
TRBD2 TRBJ2-7 TRBV19 NA TGTGCCAGTAGTCCTGGGACTAGCGGCTACGAGCAGTACTTC CASSPGTSGYEQYF
TRBD1 TRBJ1-2 TRBV10-3 NA TGTGCCATCGGGGACAGCGCGAACTATGGCTACACCTTC CAIGDSANYGYTF
TRBD2 TRBJ2-2 TRBV5-1 NA TGCGCCAGCAGCCCCTTAAGCGGGAGGTCGAACACCGGGGAGCTGTTTTTT CASSPLSGRSNTGELFF
NA TRBJ2-1 TRBV5-1 NA TGCGCCAGCAGCTTGGAGGGCAGGGTAAATGAGCAGTTCTTC CASSLEGRVNEQFF
NA TRBJ2-7 TRBV7-3 NA TGTGCCAGCAGCTCCATCCCTAGGTCAGGGAACGAGCAGTACTTC CASSSIPRSGNEQYF
TRBD2 TRBJ2-1 TRBV14 NA TGTGCCAGCAGCCAGACTTCGACCCTAGCGGGAGCCGACAATGAGCAGTTCTTC CASSQTSTLAGADNEQFF
NA TRBJ2-3 TRBV29-1 NA TGCAGCGTCAATGGACTAAACCGGCCAGATACGCAGTATTTT CSVNGLNRPDTQYF
NA TRBJ2-7 TRBV6-2/TRBV6-3 few TGTGCCAGCAGTTACTCGGACGCGGGCGAGCAGTACTTC CASSYSDAGEQYF
NA TRBJ2-7 TRBV5-1 NA TGCGCCAGCAGCTTGGCCCACGAGCAGTACTTC CASSLAHEQYF
NA TRBJ1-2 TRBV7-2 NA TGTGCCAGCAGCGAACAGGTCTATGGCTACACCTTC CASSEQVYGYTF
NA TRBJ2-5 TRBV11-2 NA TGTGCCAGCAGCCTTGGACTGGGGGAGACCCAGTACTTC CASSLGLGETQYF
TRBD1 TRBJ2-1 TRBV7-3 NA TGTGCCAGCAGCCCATGGGACAGGGTCGGCAATGAGCAGTTCTTC CASSPWDRVGNEQFF
NA TRBJ1-1 TRBV7-9 NA TGTGCCAGCAGCATCGCCGCCACTGAAGCTTTCTTT CASSIAATEAFF
TRBD1 TRBJ1-1 TRBV5-1 NA TGCGCCAGCAGCCAGGGGGCGCGAACTGAAGCTTTCTTT CASSQGARTEAFF
TRBD1 TRBJ1-1 TRBV6-4 few TGTGCCAGCAGTGTCACAGACAGGGATGAAGCTTTCTTT CASSVTDRDEAFF
NA TRBJ2-7 TRBV6-5 few TGTGCCAGCAGTTACCCCCCCCAGCTGTACTTC CASSYPPQLYF
NA TRBJ1-1 TRBV5-6 NA TGTGCCAGCAGCTGGCTCAGAAGGAACACTGAAGCTTTCTTT CASSWLRRNTEAFF
NA TRBJ2-7 TRBV5-1 NA TGCGCCAGCAGCTTGGTCCCCGACTCCTACGAGCAGTACTTC CASSLVPDSYEQYF
NA TRBJ2-7 TRBV5-6 NA TGTGCCAGCAGCTTGGATAGGACGTCGTACGAGCAGTACTTC CASSLDRTSYEQYF
NA TRBJ2-1 TRBV4-3 NA TGCGCCAGCAGCCAAGATCAGTACAGGGCGGGTGAGCAGTTCTTC CASSQDQYRAGEQFF
NA TRBJ1-1 TRBV3-1/TRBV3-2 NA TGTGCCAGCAGCCAGAGGTCGAGAGGCCCTGAAGCTTTCTTT CASSQRSRGPEAFF
NA TRBJ2-2 TRBV7-6 NA TGTGCCAGCAGCTTATTACCCGTAAGCGGGCGAAACACCGGGGAGCTGTTTTTT CASSLLPVSGRNTGELFF
TRBD1 TRBJ2-1 TRBV4-3 NA TGCGCCAGCAGCCAAGCGCGACAGGGTTACAATGAGCAGTTCTTC CASSQARQGYNEQFF
NA TRBJ1-1 TRBV25-1 NA TGTGCCAGCAGTGCCAGCGGGCCCACTGAAGCTTTCTTT CASSASGPTEAFF
NA TRBJ2-3 TRBV7-2 NA TGTGCCAGCAGCTTAGTTAGCGCAGATACGCAGTATTTT CASSLVSADTQYF